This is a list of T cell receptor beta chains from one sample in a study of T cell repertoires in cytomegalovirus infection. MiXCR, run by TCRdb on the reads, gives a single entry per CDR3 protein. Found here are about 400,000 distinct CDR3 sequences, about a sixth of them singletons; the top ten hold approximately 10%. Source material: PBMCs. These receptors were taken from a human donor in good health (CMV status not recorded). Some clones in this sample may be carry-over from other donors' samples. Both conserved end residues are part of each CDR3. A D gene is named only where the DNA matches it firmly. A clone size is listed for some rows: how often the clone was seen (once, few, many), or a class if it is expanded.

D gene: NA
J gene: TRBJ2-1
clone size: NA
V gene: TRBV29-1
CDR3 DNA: TGCAGCGTGGATCGGGCCTCCCCCTCTGGCAATGAGCAGTTCTTC
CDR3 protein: CSVDRASPSGNEQFF

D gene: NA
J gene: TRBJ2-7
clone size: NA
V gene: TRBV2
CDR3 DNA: TGTGCCAGCAGTCCAAGGGACAACCCGACCTACGAGCAGTACTTC
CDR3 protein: CASSPRDNPTYEQYF

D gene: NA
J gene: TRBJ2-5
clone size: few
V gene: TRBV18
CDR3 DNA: TGTGCCAGCTCACCTGCTGGCCTCGGGGCGGAGACCCAGTACTTC
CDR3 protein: CASSPAGLGAETQYF

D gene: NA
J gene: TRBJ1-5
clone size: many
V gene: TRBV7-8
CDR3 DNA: TGTGCCAGCAGCCTCGGCGGGGGTGTAAAGAATCAGCCCCAGCATTTT
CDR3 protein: CASSLGGGVKNQPQHF

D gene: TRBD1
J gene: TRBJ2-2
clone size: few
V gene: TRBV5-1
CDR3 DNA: TGCGCCAGCAGCCGAGGACAGGTCCGAAGCGCCGGGGAGCTGTTTTTT
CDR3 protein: CASSRGQVRSAGELFF

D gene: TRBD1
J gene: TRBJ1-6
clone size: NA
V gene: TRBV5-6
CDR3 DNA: TGTGCCAGCAGCAAGGGACAGGCTGGTTCACCCCTCCACTTT
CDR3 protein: CASSKGQAGSPLHF

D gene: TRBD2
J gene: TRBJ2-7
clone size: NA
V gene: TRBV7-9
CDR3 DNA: TGTGCCAGCAGCCCTGGATGGACTAGCTCCTACGAGCAGTACTTC
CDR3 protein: CASSPGWTSSYEQYF

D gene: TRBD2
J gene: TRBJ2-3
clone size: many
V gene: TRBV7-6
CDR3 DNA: TGTGCCAGCAGCGGCATACTAGCGGGGTCAGATACGCAGTATTTT
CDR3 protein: CASSGILAGSDTQYF

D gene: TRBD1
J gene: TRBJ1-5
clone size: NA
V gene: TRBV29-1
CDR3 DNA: TGCAGCGCGACAGGGGAAACGGGTCAGCCCCAGCATTTT
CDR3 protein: CSATGETGQPQHF

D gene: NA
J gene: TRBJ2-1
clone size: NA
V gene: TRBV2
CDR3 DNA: TGTGCCAGCAAGGGCGGGGACAGCTCCTACAATGAGCAGTTCTTC
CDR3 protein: CASKGGDSSYNEQFF

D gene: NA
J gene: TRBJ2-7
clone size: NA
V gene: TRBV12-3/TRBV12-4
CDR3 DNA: TGTGCCTCTTCGCGGGTTTTCTCCGAGCAGTACTTC
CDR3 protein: CASSRVFSEQYF

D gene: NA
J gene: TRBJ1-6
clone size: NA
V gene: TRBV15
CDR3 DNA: TGTGCCACCAGCAGAGATCTCAATTCACCCCTCCACTTT
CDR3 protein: CATSRDLNSPLHF

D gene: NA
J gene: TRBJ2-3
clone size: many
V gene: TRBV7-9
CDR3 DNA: TGTGCCAGCAGCTTAGTTCTGGGCACAGATACGCAGTATTTT
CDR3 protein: CASSLVLGTDTQYF

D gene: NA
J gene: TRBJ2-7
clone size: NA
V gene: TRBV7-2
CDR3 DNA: TGTGCCAGCAGCGAACAGTGGACCTCCTACGAGCAGTACTTC
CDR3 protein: CASSEQWTSYEQYF

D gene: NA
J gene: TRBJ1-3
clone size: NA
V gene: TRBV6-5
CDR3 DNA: TGTGTCAGCAGTTACAGGGACTCTGGAAACACCATATATTTT
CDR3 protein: CVSSYRDSGNTIYF

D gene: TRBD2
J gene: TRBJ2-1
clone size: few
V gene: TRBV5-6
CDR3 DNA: TGTGCCAGCACCCTGGGGGCTCCGGGACTAGCGGGGGACCCCCCCAGGTTCTTC
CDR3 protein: CASTLGAPGLAGDPPRFF

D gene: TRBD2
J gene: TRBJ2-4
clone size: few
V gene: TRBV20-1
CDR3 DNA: TGCAGTGCTAGAGATGGGCTAGCGGGAGGCCCTTTAGCCAAAAACATTCAGTACTTC
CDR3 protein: CSARDGLAGGPLAKNIQYF

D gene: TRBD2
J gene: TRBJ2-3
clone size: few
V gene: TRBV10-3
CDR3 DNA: TGTGCCATCAGTGAGACTAGCGGGAGGACTAGCACAGATACGCAGTATTTT
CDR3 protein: CAISETSGRTSTDTQYF

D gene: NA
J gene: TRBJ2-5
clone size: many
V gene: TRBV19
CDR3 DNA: TGTGCCAGTAGTGTCGCGGGGGAGACCCAGTACTTC
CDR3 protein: CASSVAGETQYF

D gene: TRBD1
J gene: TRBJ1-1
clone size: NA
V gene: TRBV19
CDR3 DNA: TGTGCCAGTAGTATAGCGGTCAGGGGGCTGAACACTGAAGCTTTCTTT
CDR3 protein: CASSIAVRGLNTEAFF

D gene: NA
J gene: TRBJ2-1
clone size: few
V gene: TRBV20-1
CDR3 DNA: TGCAGTGCCCCAGCGGGTCCGTCCTACAATGAGCAGTTCTTC
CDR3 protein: CSAPAGPSYNEQFF

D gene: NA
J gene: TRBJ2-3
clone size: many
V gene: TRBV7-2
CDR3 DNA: TGTGCCAGCAGCTTACGTCCTTCAGATACGCAGTATTTT
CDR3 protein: CASSLRPSDTQYF

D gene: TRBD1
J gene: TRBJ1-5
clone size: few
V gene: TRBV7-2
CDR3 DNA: TGTGCCAGCAGCTTAAGGACAGGGTTTGGAAATCAGCCCCAGCATTTT
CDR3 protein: CASSLRTGFGNQPQHF